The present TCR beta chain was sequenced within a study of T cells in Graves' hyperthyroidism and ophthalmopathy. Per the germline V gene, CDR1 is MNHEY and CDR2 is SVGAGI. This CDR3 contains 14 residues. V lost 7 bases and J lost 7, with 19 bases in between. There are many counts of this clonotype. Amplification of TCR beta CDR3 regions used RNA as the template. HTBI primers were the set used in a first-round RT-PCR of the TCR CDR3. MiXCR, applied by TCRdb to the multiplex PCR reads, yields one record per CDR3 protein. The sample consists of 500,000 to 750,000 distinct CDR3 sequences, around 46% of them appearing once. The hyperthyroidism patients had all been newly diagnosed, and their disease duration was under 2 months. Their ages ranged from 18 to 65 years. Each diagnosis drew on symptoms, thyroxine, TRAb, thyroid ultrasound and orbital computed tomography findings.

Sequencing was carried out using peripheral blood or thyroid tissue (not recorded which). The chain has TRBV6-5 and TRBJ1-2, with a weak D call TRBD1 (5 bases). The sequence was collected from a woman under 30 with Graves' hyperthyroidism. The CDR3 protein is CASNPGKSLSGYTF. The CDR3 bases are TGTGCCAGCAATCCAGGGAAGTCCCTTAGTGGCTACACCTTC.